In its sample, the clone carrying this T cell receptor beta chain was seen once. This CDR3 has 12 residues. This entry belongs to a study of blood T cell repertoires in COVID-19. Study-level information: Researchers got acute and convalescent COVID-19 samples from the United States, Italy and Spain. From T cells, B-cell-depleted T cells, or PBMCs came the material, which was cDNA or gDNA.

In the authors' methods: Nucleated cell counts were estimated from reference gene primer amplification. The data were produced by immunoSEQ multiplex PCR, yet TCRdb's version contains in-frame clones alone and is incomplete. V, J and clone size were drawn from that table, and D and trimming were deduced from the DNA. The sample includes about 60,000 clones, 70% to 85% of them seen just once. J is TRBJ2-1 and V is TRBV21-1; whether TRBD2, the table's D call, matches the DNA was not checked. TRBV21-1 is a pseudogene. What was sequenced was peripheral blood. This receptor was obtained from a man aged 60-69 years with acute or convalescent COVID-19. The chain's CDR3 is CASPPGGDEQFF. CDR3 in DNA: TGTGCCAGCCCCCCGGGGGGTGATGAGCAGTTCTTC.